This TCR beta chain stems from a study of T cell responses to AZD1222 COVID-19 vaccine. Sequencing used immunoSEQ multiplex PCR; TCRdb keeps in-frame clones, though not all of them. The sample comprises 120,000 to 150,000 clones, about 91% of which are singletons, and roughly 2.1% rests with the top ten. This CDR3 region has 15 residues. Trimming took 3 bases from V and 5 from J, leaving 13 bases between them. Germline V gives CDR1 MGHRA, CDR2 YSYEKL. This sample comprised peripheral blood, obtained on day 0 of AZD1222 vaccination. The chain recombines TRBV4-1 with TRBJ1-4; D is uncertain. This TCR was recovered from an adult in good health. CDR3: CASSQLAGANEKLFF. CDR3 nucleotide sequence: TGCGCCAGCAGCCAGTTGGCAGGAGCAAATGAAAAACTGTTTTTT.